This T cell receptor (beta chain) was captured in a study of shared clonotypes between healthy human individuals. Germline V gene data show CDR1 as SSHAT and CDR2 as FNYEAQ (reference sequence). This CDR3 comprises 15 residues. As for this clone: The antigen remains undetermined. The junction departs from germline at one end; a sequencing error may be responsible.

Assay execution took place at the deep level. Sequenced by immunoSEQ multiplex PCR; TCRdb stores in-frame clones only, minus some. The sample lists 1.5 million to 2.5 million clones; about 95% were seen once. Naive CD8 cells lacked CD45RO, underwent positive selection for CCR7 and left out terminally differentiated effector memory CD45RA+ cells. Whole-study results and caveats: Richness estimates generally favored naive over memory subsets.

The receptor comes from a man aged 18 to 30 in good health. The gene calls are TRBV7-7 and TRBJ2-5; 9 positions match TRBD1. The sequencing sample was made of naive CD8+ T cells sorted from blood. The CDR3 DNA sequence: TGTGCTAGCAGCCCCGCGCGGACAGGGGCAGAGACCCAGTACTTC. Translated, it gives CASSPARTGAETQYF.